These 25 T cell receptor beta chains originate from one sample sequenced in a study of cytomegalovirus exposure and HLA in healthy donors. It was with 60 Vbeta and 13 Jbeta primers that the PCR ran. TCRdb's table, derived via immunoSEQ multiplex PCR, lists solely in-frame clones and lacks some. The sample yields 150,000 to 200,000 clones, 78% seen once. Material: PBMCs. Receptors were obtained from a woman in her 30s in good health and CMV-seropositive.

The chain recombines TRBV10-3 with TRBJ2-1; 12 nucleotides agree with TRBD2. The CDR3 totals 19 residues. V trimming: 11 bases; J trimming: 0 bases; junction bases outside the gene matches: 17. Germline CDR1 ENHRY, CDR2 SYGVKD. Here the CDR3 DNA reads TGTGCCCTGGAAATCCGGACTAGCGGGACTTGGAGCTCCTACAATGAGCAGTTCTTC. Amino acid sequence: CALEIRTSGTWSSYNEQFF.

V gene TRBV9 combines with J gene TRBJ2-7, with 9 bases lining up with TRBD2. Germline V gene sequence: CDR1 SGDLS, CDR2 YYNGEE. The CDR3 contains 16 residues. V trimming: 0 bases; J trimming: 0 bases; junction bases outside the gene matches: 4. The CDR3 loop is CASSVGERGVSYEQYF. CDR3 in DNA: TGTGCCAGCAGCGTAGGAGAGCGGGGGGTCTCCTACGAGCAGTACTTC.

The genes are TRBV5-1 and TRBJ2-7; 10 bases are a match to TRBD1. With V trimmed by 1 base and J by 4 bases, 2 bases remained unmatched. Germline-derived CDR1 and CDR2 are SGHRS and YFSETQ. The CDR3 runs to 14 residues. The CDR3 reads CASSLRTGGYEQYF. As DNA, the CDR3 is TGCGCCAGCAGCTTGCGGACAGGGGGGTACGAGCAGTACTTC.

The chain is built from TRBV15 and TRBJ1-1; tentatively, D is TRBD1 (6 bases). This CDR3 contains 14 residues. V lost 1 base to trimming and J lost 11 bases, with 17 bases between them. Germline V CDR1 and CDR2: LNHNV, YYDKDF (reference sequence). CDR3: CATSRGDPGGHAFF. The CDR3 DNA sequence: TGTGCCACCAGCAGAGGGGACCCCGGGGGGCACGCTTTCTTT.

The chain recombines TRBV6-5 with TRBJ1-2, with unresolved D. V lost 8 bases, J lost 0 bases, and 10 bases lay in between. Germline loops: CDR1 MNHEY, CDR2 SVGAGI. This CDR3 has 13 amino acids. The CDR3 is CASLRGSNYGYTF. The CDR3 DNA sequence: TGTGCCAGCCTCCGGGGATCTAACTATGGCTACACCTTC.

This chain's CDR3 is CASSLANTIYF. For the CDR3, the DNA is TGTGCCAGCAGTTTGGCAAACACCATATATTTT. The chain has TRBV28 and TRBJ1-3; D is ambiguous. This CDR3 has 11 residues. Per the germline V gene, CDR1 is MDHEN and CDR2 is SYDVKM. The V gene lost 3 bases and the J gene lost 6 bases, with 3 bases spanning the gap.

V is TRBV19 and J is TRBJ2-6; tentatively, D is TRBD2 (6 bases). V lost 4 bases and J 3 bases, leaving 13 bases between the germline ends. Germline V lookup: CDR1 LNHDA, CDR2 SQIVND (reference sequence). The CDR3 runs to 16 residues. CDR3 protein: CASSSDGTFGANVLTF. The DNA for the CDR3 is TGTGCCAGTAGTAGCGACGGGACTTTTGGGGCCAACGTCCTGACTTTC.

The chain joins TRBV6-1 to TRBJ2-1; D gene unclear. Per the germline V gene, CDR1 is MNHNS and CDR2 is SASEGT. The ends were cut back, 6 bases at V and 5 bases at J, with 8 bases in the middle. This CDR3 is built from 12 residues. CDR3 sequence reads: CASRGRDNEQFF. Written as DNA, the CDR3 is TGTGCCAGCAGGGGCCGTGACAATGAGCAGTTCTTC.

This chain joins TRBV6-1 and TRBJ2-1; a possible D gene is TRBD2 (6 bases). V gave up 7 bases and J gave up 0 bases, with 13 bases separating them. This CDR3 region has 15 residues. Germline lookup yields CDR1 MNHNS and CDR2 SASEGT. The CDR3 DNA sequence: TGTGCCAGCAATTCCGGGGGAAACTCCTACAATGAGCAGTTCTTC. Residues: CASNSGGNSYNEQFF.

J is TRBJ2-7 and V is TRBV28; TRBD2 aligns across 12 bases. CDR1 and CDR2 (germline): MDHEN, SYDVKM. V lost 5 bases and J lost 2; bases outside the gene matches: 7. The CDR3 covers 16 residues. The CDR3 reads CASSILAGGFAYEQYF. The CDR3 coding sequence is TGTGCCAGCAGTATCCTAGCGGGAGGGTTCGCCTACGAGCAGTACTTC.

This clone was detected a few times. The V call is TRBV4-2, the J call TRBJ2-7, with D possibly matching TRBD1 (5 bases). The CDR3 is 15 residues long. Germline V gene sequence: CDR1 LGHNA, CDR2 YNFKEQ. With 4 bases removed from V and 2 bases from J, the gap between germline ends came to 15 bases. This chain's CDR3 is CASSRGRVGTYEQYF. CDR3 in DNA: TGTGCCAGCAGCCGAGGCAGGGTCGGAACCTACGAGCAGTACTTC.

The gene calls are TRBV4-2 and TRBJ2-3; D might be TRBD2 (5 bases). V lost 0 bases, J lost 6 bases, and 7 bases lay in between. The CDR3 extends over 13 amino acids. The germline gives CDR1 LGHNA, CDR2 YNFKEQ. The CDR3 loop reads CASSQDRGDTQYF. CDR3 DNA sequence: TGTGCCAGCAGCCAAGACCGCGGGGATACGCAGTATTTT.

This clone was seen a single time. The chain combines TRBV15 with TRBJ1-1; D is ambiguous. This CDR3 contains 12 residues. The germline V gene has CDR1 LNHNV and CDR2 YYDKDF (reference sequence). The ends were cut back, 8 bases at V and 3 bases at J, with 10 bases in the middle. The CDR3 DNA sequence: TGTGCCACCTCCCACGGGGACACTGAAGCTTTCTTT. Translating gives CATSHGDTEAFF.

The chain recombines TRBV6-5 with TRBJ1-5, with D possibly TRBD1 on 5 matching bases. Germline lookup yields CDR1 MNHEY and CDR2 SVGAGI. The CDR3 is 14 amino acids. Trimming took 6 bases from V and 2 from J, leaving 11 bases between them. The CDR3 region has the DNA TGTGCCAGCAGCCCGCAGGGTGGCAATCAGCCCCAGCATTTT. Its translation: CASSPQGGNQPQHF.

This clone appeared a few times. V and J are TRBV7-9 and TRBJ1-1, with a weak D call TRBD1 (5 bases). CDR3 length: 13 amino acids. The germline V gene encodes CDR1 SEHNR and CDR2 FQNEAQ (reference sequence). Trimming removed 1 base from V and 5 bases from J, with 8 bases in between. CDR3: CASSLGGGTEAFF. DNA for the CDR3: TGTGCCAGCAGCTTAGGGGGGGGGACTGAAGCTTTCTTT.

The rearrangement joins TRBV5-6 to TRBJ1-2; D gene uncertain. CDR1 is SGHDT and CDR2 is YYEEEE in the germline V gene. The CDR3 contains 13 residues. The V and J ends lost 4 bases and 5 bases respectively, with 12 bases between them. This chain's CDR3 is CASSEGSRYGYTF. DNA of the CDR3: TGTGCCAGCAGCGAAGGGAGTAGGTATGGCTACACCTTC.

CDR3 loop: CASSGEGIAEAFF. Written as DNA, the CDR3 is TGTGCCAGCAGTGGGGAGGGGATCGCTGAAGCTTTCTTT. V and J are TRBV2 and TRBJ1-1, with D possibly TRBD1 on 5 matching bases. Trimming took 4 bases from V and 6 from J, leaving 12 bases between them. The germline gives CDR1 SNHLY, CDR2 FYNNEI. The CDR3 sequence is 13 residues long.

V usage is TRBV7-9 and J usage is TRBJ2-2, with D unresolved. Germline CDR1 reads SEHNR; CDR2 reads FQNEAQ (reference sequence). Trimming shortened V by 3 bases and J by 10 bases, and 12 bases separated the two germline ends. This CDR3 has 13 amino acids. CDR3 bases: TGTGCCAGCAGCTTTGCGGTGGCCCAGGAGCTGTTTTTT. It is translated as CASSFAVAQELFF.

This clone was found once. This CDR3 reads CASSLGGRALYEQYF. DNA of the CDR3: TGTGCCAGCAGCTTAGGCGGGAGGGCCCTTTACGAGCAGTACTTC. This sequence joins TRBV7-2 and TRBJ2-7; 9 bases are shared with TRBD2. Germline V lookup: CDR1 SGHTA, CDR2 FQGNSA. CDR3 length equals 15 residues. The junction had 5 bases not matched to a gene; V was cut back by 1 base and J by 4 bases.

The genes are TRBV5-1 and TRBJ1-1; TRBD1 aligns across 8 bases. CDR1 SGHRS and CDR2 YFSETQ come from the germline V gene. Trimming at V came to 3 bases and at J to 1 base, leaving 2 bases not matched to a gene. The CDR3 is 14 amino acids. The CDR3 nucleotides are TGCGCCAGCAGCTCCGGGACAGGGAACACTGAAGCTTTCTTT. This translates into CASSSGTGNTEAFF. Full variable domain (rest looked up from reference TRBV5-1 and TRBJ1-1): KAGVTQTPRYLIKTRGQQVTLSCSPISGHRSVSWYQQTPGQGLQFLFEYFSETQRNKGNFPGRFSGRQFSNSRSEMNVSTLELGDSALYLCASSSGTGNTEAFFGQGTRLTVV.

There are a few counts of this clone. The CDR3 nucleotides are TGTGCCAGCTATACAGTGCTAGCGTTGGATACGCAGTATTTT. This gives the protein CASYTVLALDTQYF. The genes are TRBV18 and TRBJ2-3, with a tentative D call TRBD2 (6 bases). V was pared by 7 bases and J by 6 bases, with 17 bases between. This CDR3 is 14 amino acids long. The germline V gene encodes CDR1 KGHSH and CDR2 LQKENI.

The CDR3 region is CASGGGRAAGYEQYF. The CDR3 coding sequence is TGTGCCAGCGGAGGGGGCCGGGCGGCCGGGTACGAGCAGTACTTC. The J gene is TRBJ2-7, the V gene TRBV28; D is possibly TRBD1 (7 bases). This CDR3 is 15 amino acids long. Deletions cut 8 bases from V and 4 bases from J, with 21 bases between. Per the germline V gene, CDR1 is MDHEN and CDR2 is SYDVKM.

A remark on this clone: The same CDR3 arises from other DNA sequences in this sample as well. The chain couples TRBV27 to TRBJ2-1; maybe TRBD1 (6 bases). This CDR3 contains 14 residues. With 2 bases removed from V and 4 bases from J, the gap between germline ends came to 9 bases. Germline values: CDR1 MNHEY, CDR2 SMNVEV (reference sequence). The CDR3 sequence: CASSLLGGYNEQFF. CDR3 nucleotide sequence: TGTGCCAGCAGTTTACTAGGGGGATACAATGAGCAGTTCTTC.

The V gene is TRBV6-5, the J gene TRBJ2-1; TRBD2 aligns across 9 bases. The trim removed 2 bases at V and 8 bases at J, leaving 7 bases unmatched. CDR1 and CDR2 from the germline V gene are MNHEY and SVGAGI. This CDR3 comprises 15 residues. The CDR3 loop is CASSYGRGGRDEQFF. In nucleotides, the CDR3 is TGTGCCAGCAGTTACGGGCGGGGGGGAAGGGATGAGCAGTTCTTC.

The gene calls are TRBV6-1 and TRBJ2-7; D gene ambiguous. The CDR3 length is 13 residues. V was clipped by 2 bases and J by 3 bases, with 8 bases between them. Per the germline V gene, CDR1 is MNHNS and CDR2 is SASEGT. CDR3: CASSELGYYEQYF. In nucleotides, the CDR3 is TGTGCCAGCAGTGAACTCGGGTACTACGAGCAGTACTTC.